Shown below are 32 T cell receptor beta chains from a single sample sequenced in a study of neurological immune-mediated disorders (dated by TCRdb to between 2018 and 2021). The protocol used for the library was 5' RACE. Instrument on record: Illumina HiSeq 2500. TCRdb reprocessed the public reads (quality trimming at Q25 with fastp, clone calling with MiXCR) and kept in-frame beta chains. Each entry is one CDR3 protein sequence, shown with its most common DNA and genes. Here the sample has 50,000 or so distinct CDR3 sequences; roughly 3.8% occur a single time. Clones ranked in the top ten supply roughly 7.1% of the sample. The material sequenced was PBMCs. These TCRs come from a man aged 55 to 70 with multiple sclerosis.

V and J are TRBV9 and TRBJ1-1, with D unclear. V lost 3 bases and J lost 1, with 16 bases in between. Germline assignment: CDR1 SGDLS and CDR2 YYNGEE. This CDR3 is 16 amino acids long. The CDR3 region has the DNA TGTGCCAGCAGCGCACAAACTCTAAGGAAGAACACTGAAGCTTTCTTT. It specifies CASSAQTLRKNTEAFF.

This clonotype was found many times. This chain uses TRBV5-1 with TRBJ2-5, with D hard to call. Trimming took 6 bases from V and 4 from J, leaving 13 bases between them. Germline V CDR1 and CDR2: SGHRS, YFSETQ. This CDR3 is built from 13 residues. CDR3 sequence: CASKVGGRETQYF. CDR3 nucleotides: TGCGCCAGCAAAGTGGGCGGACGAGAGACCCAGTACTTC.

This clonotype has a count of ten or more. The rearrangement uses TRBV20-1 and TRBJ1-1, with D possibly TRBD1 on 5 matching bases. The CDR3 has 12 residues. Germline V gene lookup returns CDR1 DFQATT and CDR2 SNEGSKA (reference sequence). CDR3 nucleotides: TGCAGCGGTGGGGAAGGGGCGGGCGAAGCTTTCTTT. It translates to CSGGEGAGEAFF.

This clonotype was counted ten times or more. The chain recombines TRBV30 with TRBJ2-7; a weak D match, TRBD2 (5 bases). The CDR3 has 12 amino acids. The V gene lost 3 bases and the J gene lost 3 bases, with 9 bases spanning the gap. The germline V gene has CDR1 GTSNPN and CDR2 SVGIG (reference sequence). In DNA, the CDR3 is TGTGCCTGGAGCCAGCGGTTCTACGAGCAGTACTTC. Amino acids: CAWSQRFYEQYF. Full variable domain (outside the CDR3, taken from reference TRBV30 and TRBJ2-7): SQTIHQWPATLVQPVGSPLSLECTVEGTSNPNLYWYRQAAGRGLQLLFYSVGIGQISSEVPQNLSASRPQDRQFILSSKKLLLSDSGFYLCAWSQRFYEQYFGPGTRLTVT.

This clonotype was seen at least ten times. CDR3 DNA sequence: TGCGCCAGCAGCTTGATGGCGGGATTGAACACCGGGGAGCTGTTTTTT. Protein: CASSLMAGLNTGELFF. The chain has TRBV5-1 and TRBJ2-2, with a tentative D call TRBD2 (6 bases). Germline V gene data show CDR1 as SGHRS and CDR2 as YFSETQ. The germline V and J ends were trimmed by 1 base and 1 base, with 11 bases remaining between them. The CDR3 extends over 16 amino acids.

Details on this clonotype: A read error is likely, as this CDR3 ends without the conserved phenylalanine or tryptophan. Because the CDR3's place on the DNA is in doubt, the DNA is left out and the CDR3 is given as listed by TCRdb. The chain joins TRBV12-3 or TRBV12-4 to TRBJ2-1; whether TRBD2, the table's D call, matches the DNA was not checked. Ends included, the CDR3 has 12 residues. CDR3: CASSPSGAEQFN.

Of note for this clonotype: A read error may be the cause here, since a much bigger clone is one base away. The chain has TRBV20-1 and TRBJ2-7; 10 nucleotides line up with TRBD2. Germline CDR1 reads DFQATT; CDR2 reads SNEGSKA (reference sequence). Trimming took 3 bases from V and 2 from J; bases not matched to a gene: 7. The length of the CDR3 is 15 residues. The DNA for the CDR3 is TGCAGTGCTAGCCACACTAGCGGGGTTACCTACGAGCAGTACTTC. Encoded protein: CSASHTSGVTYEQYF.

This clonotype was counted at least ten times. V gene TRBV5-1 combines with J gene TRBJ1-2; 7 bases agree with TRBD1. The J segment lost 4 bases and the V segment lost 4 bases, leaving 10 bases of the junction unmatched. The germline CDR1 and CDR2 sequences are SGHRS and YFSETQ. The CDR3 length is 15 residues. The DNA for the CDR3 is TGCGCCAGCAGCCCTGGACAGGCGAGGACCTATGGCTACACCTTC. It translates to CASSPGQARTYGYTF.

This clonotype was seen at least ten times. The rearrangement joins TRBV5-6 to TRBJ2-5; D is unclear. The CDR3 spans 15 residues. V shed 0 bases and J shed 2 bases, with 11 bases lying between them. Per germline, CDR1 SGHDT and CDR2 YYEEEE. CDR3 DNA: TGTGCCAGCAGCTTGGTGCGACACCTGCAAGAGACCCAGTACTTC. Protein product: CASSLVRHLQETQYF.

This clonotype was seen ten or more times. The chain links TRBV6-5 to TRBJ1-2; weak D call: TRBD1 (6 bases). Trimming left V 5 bases short and J 8 bases short, with 21 bases between. Per the germline V gene, CDR1 is MNHEY and CDR2 is SVGAGI. This CDR3 comprises 15 residues. The CDR3 reads CASSPSGVFGKGYTF. CDR3 sequence (DNA): TGTGCCAGCAGTCCCTCAGGGGTATTTGGAAAGGGCTACACCTTC.

The sample holds many counts of this clonotype. The chain couples TRBV7-3 to TRBJ1-1; 7 nucleotides agree with TRBD1. V was pared by 5 bases and J by 3 bases, with 6 bases of the junction left unmatched. The length of the CDR3 is 14 residues. CDR1 is SGHTA and CDR2 is FQGTGA in the germline V gene. The DNA for the CDR3 is TGTGCCAGCAGCATGACAGGGTTTGACACTGAAGCTTTCTTT. This encodes CASSMTGFDTEAFF.

At least ten counts were recorded for this clonotype. This rearrangement joins TRBV7-8 to TRBJ2-2; D possibly uses TRBD1 or TRBD2 (5 bases each). The germline V and J ends were trimmed by 1 base and 8 bases, with 14 bases remaining between them. There are 15 residues in the CDR3. The V gene's germline CDR1 is SGHVS and CDR2 FQNEAQ. The CDR3 DNA follows: TGTGCCAGCAGCTTAGTCTTGGGGGAAACGGGGGAGCTGTTTTTT. Translated, it gives CASSLVLGETGELFF.

There are many counts of this clonotype. This rearrangement joins TRBV9 to TRBJ2-1; 10 bases match TRBD2. Losses at the gene ends were 3 bases for V and 8 bases for J; bases not matched to a gene: 14. The germline V gene has CDR1 SGDLS and CDR2 YYNGEE. This CDR3 is built from 17 residues. The CDR3 nucleotides read TGTGCCAGCAGCGGGGGTCCTCTAGCGGGAGAGGTTGATGAGCAGTTCTTC. Protein sequence: CASSGGPLAGEVDEQFF. Full variable domain (rest looked up from reference TRBV9 and TRBJ2-1): DSGVTQTPKHLITATGQRVTLRCSPRSGDLSVYWYQQSLDQGLQFLIQYYNGEERAKGNILERFSAQQFPDLHSELNLSSLELGDSALYFCASSGGPLAGEVDEQFFGPGTRLTVL.

This clonotype appeared many times. The chain links TRBV9 to TRBJ1-4; 11 bases match TRBD1. The length of the CDR3 is 14 residues. Trimming took 3 bases from V and 10 from J; bases not matched to a gene: 5. Germline CDR1 and CDR2: SGDLS and YYNGEE. CDR3 sequence (DNA): TGTGCCAGCAGCGGGACAGGGGGCAACGGAAAACTGTTTTTT. Translation: CASSGTGGNGKLFF.

This clonotype showed up many times. This chain joins TRBV7-2 and TRBJ2-3, with 7 bases that match TRBD1. CDR3 length equals 14 residues. Germline lookup yields CDR1 SGHTA and CDR2 FQGNSA. The V segment lost 8 bases and the J segment 0 bases; nucleotides outside the gene matches: 5. CDR3 in amino acids: CASVPRGSTDTQYF. In DNA, the CDR3 is TGTGCCAGCGTTCCCAGGGGGAGCACAGATACGCAGTATTTT.

At least ten counts were recorded for this clonotype. This chain uses TRBV20-1 with TRBJ1-6; TRBD1 matches at 7 bases. The germline gives CDR1 DFQATT, CDR2 SNEGSKA (reference sequence). J lost 6 bases, V lost 8 bases, and 4 bases had no gene match. CDR3 size: 12 residues. DNA for the CDR3: TGCAGTCGGGGACAGTTTAATTCACCCCTCCACTTT. This codes for CSRGQFNSPLHF.

This clonotype has ten or more counts. This chain joins TRBV5-1 and TRBJ1-1, with 9 bases identical to TRBD1. In germline, CDR1 is SGHRS, CDR2 YFSETQ. The ends lost 0 bases at V and 7 bases at J; junction bases unmatched: 7. The CDR3 has 15 residues. CDR3: CASSLDRGPGNEAFF. In DNA, the CDR3 is TGCGCCAGCAGCTTGGACAGGGGGCCTGGTAATGAAGCTTTCTTT.

Ten or more counts support this clonotype. The chain recombines TRBV5-1 with TRBJ2-1; 7 bases agree with TRBD2. Germline V lookup: CDR1 SGHRS, CDR2 YFSETQ. The V gene end was trimmed by 0 bases and the J gene end by 4 bases; junction bases not matched to a gene: 7. CDR3 size: 16 residues. The CDR3 spells CASSLGPAGIYNEQFF. CDR3 nucleotide sequence: TGCGCCAGCAGCTTGGGCCCAGCGGGGATATACAATGAGCAGTTCTTC.

This clonotype was counted ten times or more. The chain joins TRBV6-1 to TRBJ2-5, with 7 bases that match TRBD2. The CDR3 is 12 amino acids. V lost 6 bases to trimming and J lost 9 bases; unmatched junction nucleotides: 7. Germline V gene lookup returns CDR1 MNHNS and CDR2 SASEGT. The CDR3 is CASRGGSKAQYF. The CDR3 DNA reads as TGTGCCAGCAGGGGGGGGTCAAAGGCCCAGTACTTC.

The rearrangement uses TRBV20-1 and TRBJ2-2, with D maybe TRBD2 (6 bases). The germline CDR1 and CDR2 sequences are DFQATT and SNEGSKA (reference sequence). Trimming stripped 5 bases from V and 6 bases from J, with 13 bases between. This CDR3 spans 13 amino acids. The CDR3 reads CSAHLAQAGELFF. The CDR3 DNA is TGCAGTGCTCATCTAGCGCAGGCCGGGGAGCTGTTTTTT.

This clonotype occurred many times. The rearrangement links TRBV5-1 to TRBJ2-7; perhaps D is TRBD1 or TRBD2 (5 bases each). This CDR3 has 13 residues. V lost 4 bases to trimming and J lost 3 bases, with 11 bases between them. The germline CDR1 and CDR2 sequences are SGHRS and YFSETQ. CDR3 region: CASSEGRDYEQYF. The CDR3 DNA reads TGCGCCAGCAGCGAGGGACGGGACTACGAGCAGTACTTC.

The chain employs TRBV20-1 and TRBJ2-4; D remains ambiguous. This CDR3 comprises 13 residues. The V end lost 3 bases, the J end lost 1 base, and 7 bases lay between the germline ends. Germline values: CDR1 DFQATT, CDR2 SNEGSKA (reference sequence). Here the CDR3 DNA reads TGCAGTGCTAGTGGGCGGGCCAAAAACATTCAGTACTTC. It encodes CSASGRAKNIQYF.

This clonotype was seen repeatedly, ten times or more. The chain couples TRBV5-1 to TRBJ1-1; no reliable D call. CDR3 length equals 13 residues. The germline V gene encodes CDR1 SGHRS and CDR2 YFSETQ. V dropped 1 base and J dropped 2 bases, with 6 bases sitting between them. The CDR3 sequence is CASSLPDNTEAFF. DNA of the CDR3: TGCGCCAGCAGCTTGCCGGATAACACTGAAGCTTTCTTT.

This clonotype was observed at least ten times. The rearrangement uses TRBV5-1 and TRBJ1-5, with D possibly being TRBD1 (5 bases). The ends were cut back, 3 bases at V and 4 bases at J, with 14 bases in the middle. Germline V gene data show CDR1 as SGHRS and CDR2 as YFSETQ. CDR3 length equals 15 residues. CDR3 DNA: TGCGCCAGCAGCTCTTCTGGGGGTTCGAATCAGCCCCAGCATTTT. Its protein is CASSSSGGSNQPQHF.

This clonotype was seen many times. The J gene is TRBJ2-1, the V gene TRBV5-1, with a possible D match to TRBD2 (6 bases). The germline V gene encodes CDR1 SGHRS and CDR2 YFSETQ. V was cut by 7 bases and J by 4 bases, with 12 bases left in between. The CDR3 is made up of 13 amino acids. CDR3 DNA sequence: TGCGCCAGCGTGGGCGGGACTTACAATGAGCAGTTCTTC. It specifies CASVGGTYNEQFF.

This clonotype has a count of ten or more. The genes are TRBV12-3 or TRBV12-4 and TRBJ1-2, with TRBD1 matching over 7 bases. This CDR3 has 13 residues. V gave up 5 bases and J gave up 8 bases; unmatched junction bases: 8. The CDR3 bases are TGTGCCAGCAGTCTCGACAGGGTAACAGGCTACACCTTC. Amino acid sequence: CASSLDRVTGYTF.

This clonotype was seen at least ten times. The genes are TRBV20-1 and TRBJ1-1, with D maybe TRBD1 (5 bases). This CDR3 has 16 amino acids. In germline, CDR1 is DFQATT, CDR2 SNEGSKA (reference sequence). Between the trimmed V and J ends, which lost 3 bases and 0 bases, there was a span of 17 bases. The CDR3, as DNA: TGCAGTGCTAGTAAGGGGCAGGGTAATATGAACACTGAAGCTTTCTTT. It yields the protein CSASKGQGNMNTEAFF.

This chain connects TRBV18 to TRBJ1-2; 8 nucleotides align to TRBD1. V was clipped by 3 bases and J by 6 bases; unmatched bases: 6. This CDR3 contains 14 residues. CDR1 is KGHSH and CDR2 is LQKENI in the germline V gene. CDR3 nucleotide sequence: TGTGCCAGCTCACCGCAGACAGGGGAACATGGCTACACCTTC. Translated, it gives CASSPQTGEHGYTF.

In its sample, this clonotype was seen many times. The gene calls are TRBV24-1 and TRBJ1-2; perhaps TRBD1 as D (5 bases). V was cut by 0 bases and J by 2 bases, with 18 bases left in between. There are 18 residues in the CDR3. From germline, CDR1 is KGHDR and CDR2 SFDVKD. The DNA of the CDR3 is TGTGCCACCAGTGATTTGGGTCCGAGCGGGGCGATGAACTATGGCTACACCTTC. This gives the protein CATSDLGPSGAMNYGYTF.

This clonotype was recorded at least ten times. The chain links TRBV10-3 to TRBJ2-7, with TRBD1 as a possible D gene (6 bases). Germline CDR1 ENHRY, CDR2 SYGVKD. This CDR3 has 11 residues. The V and J ends lost 8 bases and 5 bases respectively, with 10 bases between them. Written as DNA, the CDR3 is TGTGCCATCGAAACAGGGAACGAGCAGTACTTC. Translation gives CAIETGNEQYF.

This clonotype has at least ten counts. The chain links TRBV20-1 to TRBJ2-5, with 10 bases identical to TRBD2. The CDR3 runs 15 residues. Germline V gene data show CDR1 as DFQATT and CDR2 as SNEGSKA (reference sequence). V lost 3 bases to trimming and J lost 4 bases; unmatched junction nucleotides: 8. The CDR3 is CSASGRASGRETQYF. DNA of the CDR3: TGCAGTGCTAGCGGTAGGGCTAGCGGGAGAGAGACCCAGTACTTC.

In its sample, this clonotype was seen many times. V is TRBV5-1 and J is TRBJ2-1; maybe TRBD2 (5 bases). The germline V and J ends were trimmed by 4 bases and 9 bases, with 14 bases remaining between them. The CDR3 has 13 amino acids. In germline, CDR1 is SGHRS, CDR2 YFSETQ. The CDR3 reads CASSPGGGGEQFF. The CDR3 DNA is TGCGCCAGCAGCCCGGGTGGAGGAGGTGAGCAGTTCTTC.